This T cell receptor beta chain is drawn from a study of blood T cell repertoires in COVID-19. Study-level background: There were acute and convalescent COVID-19 samples, and they came from the United States, Italy and Spain. In each case, the material was cDNA or gDNA derived from T cells, B-cell-depleted T cells, or PBMCs.

Original analysis: Quantification of nucleated cells was approximated via reference gene primer amplification. TCRdb keeps only in-frame clones here, not all; method: immunoSEQ multiplex PCR. That table supplies the V and J calls and clone size; D and trimming were determined from the DNA. The sample lists tens of thousands of clones, 85% to 90% occurring once. After removal of 8 bases from V and 1 base from J, the junction contained 6 bases not matched to a gene. The CDR3 extends over 14 amino acids. Germline V lookup: CDR1 LNHDA, CDR2 SQIVND (reference sequence). The V and J genes are TRBV19 and TRBJ2-7, with 9 bases lining up with TRBD1. The source is a man aged 55 to 69 with active COVID-19. Sequenced sample: peripheral blood. This chain's CDR3 is CASGQGLSSYEQYF. CDR3 nucleotides: TGTGCCAGTGGACAGGGGCTTAGTTCCTACGAGCAGTACTTC.